The clone carrying this TCR beta chain was counted at least ten times. Antigen specificity is unknown. This sample was taken from a study of metastatic and nonmetastatic thyroid tumors. Study summary: A comparison of repertoires was made across blood and tumor or nodule tissue from malignant and benign thyroid patients.

TCRdb re-analyzed the PCR reads through MiXCR. The sample includes about 92,000 clones, more than 12% of them seen just once. Study-wide points: In blood and tumor, TCR beta diversity was reportedly significantly higher in malignant thyroid tumors than in benign nodules.

The V gene end was trimmed by 7 bases and the J gene end by 2 bases; junction bases not matched to a gene: 3. The CDR3 sequence is 14 residues long. All patients were untreated before thyroid surgery. The receptor was isolated from a female donor with papillary thyroid cancer or a benign thyroid nodule (not recorded which). Some clones in this sample may be carry-over from other donors' samples. Sequenced material: blood. V is TRBV12-3 or TRBV12-4 and J is TRBJ1-5, with 9 bases fitting TRBD1. The CDR3 DNA reads TGTGCCAGCACCCGGACAGGGGGCAATCAGCCCCAGCATTTT. Translating gives CASTRTGGNQPQHF.